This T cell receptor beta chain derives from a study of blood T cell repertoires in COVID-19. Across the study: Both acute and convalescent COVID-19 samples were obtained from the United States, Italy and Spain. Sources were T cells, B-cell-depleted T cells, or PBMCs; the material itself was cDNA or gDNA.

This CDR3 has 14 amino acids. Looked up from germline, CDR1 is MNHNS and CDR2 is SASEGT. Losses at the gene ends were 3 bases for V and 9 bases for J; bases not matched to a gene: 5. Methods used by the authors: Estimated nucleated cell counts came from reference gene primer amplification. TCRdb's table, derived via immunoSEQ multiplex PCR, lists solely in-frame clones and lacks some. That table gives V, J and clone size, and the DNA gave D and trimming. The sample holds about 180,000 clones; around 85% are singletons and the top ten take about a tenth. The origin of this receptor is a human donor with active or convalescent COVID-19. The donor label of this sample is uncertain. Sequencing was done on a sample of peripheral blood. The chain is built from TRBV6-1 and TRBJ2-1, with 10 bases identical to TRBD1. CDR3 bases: TGTGCCAGCAGTGACGGACAGGGGGTAGGTGAGCAGTTCTTC. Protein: CASSDGQGVGEQFF.